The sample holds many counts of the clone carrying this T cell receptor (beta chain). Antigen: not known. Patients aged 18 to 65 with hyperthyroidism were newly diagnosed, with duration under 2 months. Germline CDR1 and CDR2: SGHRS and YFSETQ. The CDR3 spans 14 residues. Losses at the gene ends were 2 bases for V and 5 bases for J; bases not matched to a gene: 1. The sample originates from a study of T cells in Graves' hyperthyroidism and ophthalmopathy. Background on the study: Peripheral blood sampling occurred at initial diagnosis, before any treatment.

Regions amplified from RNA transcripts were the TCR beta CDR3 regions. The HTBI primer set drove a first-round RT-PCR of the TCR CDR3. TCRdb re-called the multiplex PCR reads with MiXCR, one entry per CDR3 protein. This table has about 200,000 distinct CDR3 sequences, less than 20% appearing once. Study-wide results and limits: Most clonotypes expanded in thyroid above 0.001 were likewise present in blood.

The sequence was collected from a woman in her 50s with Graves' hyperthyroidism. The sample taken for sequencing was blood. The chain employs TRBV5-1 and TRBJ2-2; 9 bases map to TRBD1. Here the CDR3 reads CASSLGQGTGELFF. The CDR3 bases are TGCGCCAGCAGCTTAGGACAGGGGACCGGGGAGCTGTTTTTT.